A selection of T cell receptor beta chains follows, all from one sample in a study of CD8 T cells in Susac syndrome. Using its own MiXCR run on the immunoSEQ multiplex PCR reads, TCRdb lists one record per CDR3 protein. The profile shows 330,000 or so distinct CDR3 sequences, around 89% of them singletons. Sequences were obtained from CD8+ T cells from PBMCs. The source is a human donor with multiple sclerosis. CDR3s include the opening cysteine and the closing phenylalanine or tryptophan. Fields, in order: CDR3 length, D gene, clone size, V gene, J gene, CDR3 protein, CDR3 DNA. The D gene is left open where the match is weak. Clone size is not always given. Where it is, it says once, few, many or a class for expanded clones.

length: 16; D: .; size: .; V: TRBV7-8; J: TRBJ2-1; CDR3: CASSLGRGGIMDEQFF; DNA: TGTGCCAGCAGCTTAGGGAGGGGCGGGATAATGGATGAGCAGTTCTTC
length: 16; D: .; size: .; V: TRBV3-1; J: TRBJ2-7; CDR3: CASSQDRRDIPYEQYF; DNA: TGTGCCAGCAGCCAAGATCGAAGGGACATTCCCTACGAGCAGTACTTC
length: 14; D: TRBD2; size: .; V: TRBV27; J: TRBJ2-7; CDR3: CASSSSSGSYEQYF; DNA: TGTGCCAGCAGTTCTTCTAGCGGGAGCTACGAGCAGTACTTC
length: 12; D: .; size: .; V: TRBV6-4; J: TRBJ2-3; CDR3: CASSDGQDTQYF; DNA: TGTGCCAGCAGTGATGGTCAGGATACGCAGTATTTT
length: 16; D: .; size: once; V: TRBV27; J: TRBJ2-7; CDR3: CASIEGHPCSSYEQYF; DNA: TGTGCCAGCATTGAGGGGCATCCCTGCAGCTCCTACGAGCAGTACTTC
length: 14; D: .; size: .; V: TRBV5-1; J: TRBJ2-7; CDR3: CASSLVGRDYEQYF; DNA: TGCGCCAGCAGCTTGGTAGGGCGGGACTACGAGCAGTACTTC
length: 16; D: .; size: .; V: TRBV7-9; J: TRBJ2-5; CDR3: CASSLATGLPLETQYF; DNA: TGTGCCAGCAGCTTAGCTACGGGCCTCCCCCTGGAGACCCAGTACTTC
length: 15; D: .; size: .; V: TRBV20-1; J: TRBJ2-7; CDR3: CSARDWPRQYYEQYF; DNA: TGCAGTGCTAGAGATTGGCCCCGACAGTACTACGAGCAGTACTTC
length: 13; D: .; size: few; V: TRBV27; J: TRBJ2-7; CDR3: CASSYRVSYEQYF; DNA: TGTGCCAGCAGTTACAGGGTTTCCTACGAGCAGTACTTC
length: 14; D: .; size: .; V: TRBV27; J: TRBJ1-1; CDR3: CASRTDSLNTEAFF; DNA: TGTGCCAGCAGAACCGACAGCCTGAACACTGAAGCTTTCTTT
length: 16; D: .; size: .; V: TRBV2; J: TRBJ2-7; CDR3: CASSDIGTLATYEQYF; DNA: TGTGCCAGCAGTGATATCGGGACACTAGCTACCTACGAGCAGTACTTC
length: 15; D: TRBD2; size: .; V: TRBV19; J: TRBJ2-1; CDR3: CASSISSGGNNEQFF; DNA: TGTGCCAGTAGTATAAGTAGCGGGGGGAACAATGAGCAGTTCTTC
length: 15; D: .; size: once; V: TRBV30; J: TRBJ2-6; CDR3: CAWSVTASGANVLTF; DNA: TGTGCCTGGAGTGTAACAGCTTCTGGGGCCAACGTCCTGACTTTC
length: 13; D: .; size: .; V: TRBV28; J: TRBJ2-7; CDR3: CASSPLRWHEQYF; DNA: TGTGCCAGCAGCCCCCTACGGTGGCACGAGCAGTACTTC
length: 14; D: TRBD2; size: .; V: TRBV2; J: TRBJ2-1; CDR3: CASRTAGGPHEQFF; DNA: TGTGCCAGCAGAACGGCGGGGGGGCCCCATGAGCAGTTCTTC
length: 15; D: TRBD2; size: .; V: TRBV5-1; J: TRBJ2-1; CDR3: CASSLELAGWNEQFF; DNA: TGCGCCAGCAGCTTGGAACTAGCGGGGTGGAATGAGCAGTTCTTC
length: 15; D: .; size: once; V: TRBV4-1; J: TRBJ2-5; CDR3: CASSPMPGTQETQYF; DNA: TGCGCCAGCAGCCCCATGCCCGGGACACAAGAGACCCAGTACTTC